This T cell receptor beta chain is drawn from a study of human T cells and chemical hapten exposure. Time point: pre-sensitization, week 0. The treatment was: therapeutic diphenylcyclopropenone sensitization with weekly scalp DPC. TCRdb recomputed calls from the RACE reads with MiXCR, one row per CDR3 protein. Of around 300,000 distinct CDR3 sequences listed, approximately 5.8% are singletons. Germline V gene sequence: CDR1 MNHEY, CDR2 SVGEGT. With 1 base removed from V and 5 bases from J, the gap between germline ends came to 2 bases. The CDR3 has 11 amino acids. Material: whole blood, obtained in connection with sensitization to the hapten diphenylcyclopropenone (DPC). V usage is TRBV6-2 or TRBV6-3 and J usage is TRBJ1-2; D unclear. This TCR was sampled from a woman in her late teens or twenties with alopecia areata. Some clones in this sample may be carry-over from other donors' samples. The chain's CDR3 is CASSYYYGYTF. CDR3 bases: TGTGCCAGCAGTTACTATTATGGCTACACCTTC.